One and the same sample provided the 31 T cell receptor beta chains below, sequenced in a study of response to subunit inactivated influenza vaccine. TCRdb reprocessed the RT-PCR reads via MiXCR and lists one record per CDR3 protein. The data show around 200,000 distinct CDR3 sequences, around an eighth seen once. The specimen was CD8+ T cells sorted from PBMCs, collected around 5 days after vaccination. The source is a man in his fifties or sixties who received an inactivated influenza vaccine.

CDR3 residues: CASSFGTGGLQPQHF. Written as DNA, the CDR3 is TGTGCCAGCAGTTTTGGTACAGGGGGCTTGCAGCCCCAGCATTTT. The chain uses TRBV12-3 or TRBV12-4 and TRBJ1-5, with 9 bases matching TRBD1. The CDR3 loop spans 15 amino acids. V shed 3 bases and J 7 bases; nucleotides not matched to a gene: 7.

This clonotype was counted between two and nine times. The rearrangement links TRBV28 to TRBJ2-5, with 7 bases identical to TRBD2. V trimming: 6 bases; J trimming: 5 bases; junction bases outside the gene matches: 9. Germline V gene data show CDR1 as MDHEN and CDR2 as SYDVKM. The CDR3 is 14 residues long. CDR3 nucleotides: TGTGCCAGCAGCGGCCCTGAGGGAGGGGAGACCCAGTACTTC. It specifies CASSGPEGGETQYF.

In its sample, this clonotype was seen a few times. The V gene is TRBV6-2 or TRBV6-3, the J gene TRBJ2-7; TRBD2 matches at 10 bases. Germline V gene sequence: CDR1 MNHEY, CDR2 SVGEGT. The CDR3 sequence is 15 residues long. V shed 4 bases, J shed 6 bases, and the junction held 9 bases outside the gene matches. The CDR3 DNA sequence: TGTGCCAGCAGTTTGCTAGCGGGAGATCAGAGCGAGCAGTACTTC. Translating it yields CASSLLAGDQSEQYF.

V and J are TRBV4-2 and TRBJ1-2; D uncertain. Germline values: CDR1 LGHNA, CDR2 YNFKEQ. V was trimmed by 1 base and J by 2 bases, leaving 11 bases between them. The CDR3 runs to 15 residues. The CDR3 sequence: CASSQGVSTNYGYTF. CDR3 DNA sequence: TGTGCCAGCAGCCAAGGCGTTAGCACGAACTATGGCTACACCTTC.

This clonotype was observed a handful of times. V usage is TRBV12-3 or TRBV12-4 and J usage is TRBJ1-2; TRBD1 might be the D (5 bases). This CDR3 spans 15 amino acids. With 6 bases removed from V and 4 bases from J, the gap between germline ends came to 18 bases. The CDR3 region is CASSPGGASAYGYTF. The CDR3, as DNA: TGTGCCAGCAGCCCTGGGGGTGCTAGCGCCTATGGCTACACCTTC.

The chain employs TRBV6-2 or TRBV6-3 and TRBJ2-1, with a tentative D call TRBD1 (6 bases). CDR1 MNHEY and CDR2 SVGEGT come from the germline V gene. The V gene lost 10 bases and the J gene lost 6 bases, with 10 bases spanning the gap. This CDR3 comprises 11 residues. CDR3 region: CATTGTNEQFF. CDR3 nucleotides: TGTGCCACTACAGGGACCAATGAGCAGTTCTTC.

This chain joins TRBV6-1 and TRBJ1-2, with 11 bases fitting TRBD1. Germline trimming cut 4 bases from V and 6 bases from J; bases unmatched to any gene: 10. The germline CDR1 and CDR2 sequences are MNHNS and SASEGT. This CDR3 region has 16 residues. CDR3: CASSVSPGTGGNGYTF. CDR3 DNA: TGTGCCAGCAGTGTATCCCCGGGGACAGGGGGTAATGGCTACACCTTC.

Ten or more counts support this clonotype. J is TRBJ2-7 and V is TRBV10-2, with 11 bases identical to TRBD1. V dropped 2 bases and J dropped 5; count of bases not matched to a gene: 11. The germline gives CDR1 WSHSY, CDR2 SAAADI. The CDR3 is 17 amino acids. CDR3 DNA sequence: TGCGCCAGCAGTGAGAAATTCGGGACAGGGGGTTTGGACGAGCAGTACTTC. As protein: CASSEKFGTGGLDEQYF.

The rearrangement joins TRBV6-5 to TRBJ1-5, with D unclear. The CDR3 is 13 amino acids. V lost 0 bases and J 6 bases, leaving 6 bases between the germline ends. The germline V gene has CDR1 MNHEY and CDR2 SVGAGI. This CDR3 is CASSYSFLQPQHF. For the CDR3, the DNA is TGTGCCAGCAGTTACTCCTTCCTTCAGCCCCAGCATTTT.

This clonotype was detected only a few times. The rearrangement uses TRBV4-1 and TRBJ1-6, with 9 nucleotides matching TRBD1. The CDR3 has 14 residues. V gave up 2 bases and J gave up 11 bases; unmatched junction bases: 4. CDR1 and CDR2 (germline): MGHRA, YSYEKL. This CDR3 reads CASSQLQGAAPLHF. The CDR3 DNA reads TGCGCCAGCAGCCAACTACAGGGGGCTGCACCCCTCCACTTT.

The V gene is TRBV10-3, the J gene TRBJ2-7; D is ambiguous. The ends were cut back, 6 bases at V and 1 base at J, with 10 bases in the middle. CDR1 is ENHRY, CDR2 SYGVKD, per germline. There are 13 residues in the CDR3. CDR3 amino acids: CAIRGDPSYEQYF. The CDR3 DNA follows: TGTGCCATCAGGGGTGATCCATCCTACGAGCAGTACTTC.

This clonotype was recorded only once. The chain recombines TRBV6-2 or TRBV6-3 with TRBJ1-1; D gene uncertain. Trimming left V 5 bases short and J 2 bases short, with 12 bases between. Germline V gene lookup returns CDR1 MNHEY and CDR2 SVGEGT. This CDR3 contains 14 residues. The CDR3 protein is CASSRKDGNTEAFF. The CDR3 DNA is TGTGCCAGCAGTAGAAAGGACGGAAACACTGAAGCTTTCTTT.

This clonotype has just a few counts. V and J are TRBV6-5 and TRBJ2-1; no reliable D call. The CDR3 sequence is 16 residues long. Germline V CDR1 and CDR2: MNHEY, SVGAGI. Trimming stripped 0 bases from V and 0 bases from J, with 9 bases between. The CDR3 DNA reads TGTGCCAGCAGTTACTCTTTACGGAGCTCCTACAATGAGCAGTTCTTC. This encodes CASSYSLRSSYNEQFF.

The chain carries TRBV9 and TRBJ2-1; 7 bases fit TRBD2. The CDR3 has 14 amino acids. V was pared by 3 bases and J by 8 bases, with 8 bases of the junction left unmatched. CDR1 SGDLS and CDR2 YYNGEE come from the germline V gene. CDR3 amino acids: CASSGGGSIDEQFF. The CDR3 region has the DNA TGTGCCAGCAGCGGTGGCGGGAGCATCGATGAGCAGTTCTTC.

The V and J genes are TRBV27 and TRBJ2-1; the match to TRBD2 covers 8 bases. Germline loops: CDR1 MNHEY, CDR2 SMNVEV (reference sequence). The CDR3 runs to 19 residues. After removal of 0 bases from V and 2 bases from J, the junction contained 12 bases not matched to a gene. CDR3 DNA sequence: TGTGCCAGCAGTTTATCGCGGGGGGCTAGCGGTCCCCCCTACAATGAGCAGTTCTTC. Amino acid sequence: CASSLSRGASGPPYNEQFF.

The genes are TRBV12-3 or TRBV12-4 and TRBJ1-5, with a tentative D call TRBD1 (5 bases). This CDR3 spans 12 amino acids. Between the trimmed V and J ends, which lost 8 bases and 0 bases, there was a span of 5 bases. CDR3 region: CASGHSNQPQHF. CDR3 DNA: TGTGCCAGCGGACATAGCAATCAGCCCCAGCATTTT.

In this sample, this clonotype turned up a few times. This CDR3 is CASSLQDRGEKLFF. The CDR3 nucleotides read TGTGCCAGCAGTTTACAGGACAGGGGTGAAAAACTGTTTTTT. This chain uses TRBV12-3 or TRBV12-4 with TRBJ1-4, with 9 bases lining up with TRBD1. Germline trimming cut 2 bases from V and 7 bases from J; bases unmatched to any gene: 2. This CDR3 is 14 amino acids long.

A few counts support this clonotype. V and J are TRBV3-1 and TRBJ2-5; D might be TRBD1 (5 bases). CDR1 is LGHDT and CDR2 is YNNKEL in the germline V gene (reference sequence). V was cut by 0 bases and J by 0 bases, with 14 bases left in between. CDR3 length equals 17 residues. The CDR3 here is CASSQESRGRDQETQYF. CDR3 bases: TGTGCCAGCAGCCAAGAGTCCCGCGGCAGGGACCAAGAGACCCAGTACTTC.

This clonotype was counted many times. The CDR3 DNA is TGTGCCAGCAGTACCCACTCTAGCGGGGGGGCGGACAATGAGCAGTTCTTC. Translated, it gives CASSTHSSGGADNEQFF. V and J are TRBV6-1 and TRBJ2-1, with 12 bases aligning to TRBD2. This CDR3 is 17 amino acids long. The V segment lost 5 bases and the J segment 5 bases; nucleotides outside the gene matches: 10. From germline, CDR1 is MNHNS and CDR2 SASEGT.

The rearrangement links TRBV27 to TRBJ2-7, with D tentatively TRBD1 or TRBD2 (5 bases each). CDR1 and CDR2 from the germline V gene are MNHEY and SMNVEV (reference sequence). Deletions cut 3 bases from V and 1 base from J, with 10 bases between. The CDR3 is 14 amino acids. The CDR3 sequence: CASSFTGASYEQYF. The DNA for the CDR3 is TGTGCCAGCAGTTTCACCGGGGCGTCCTACGAGCAGTACTTC.

V is TRBV9 and J is TRBJ1-2, with 7 bases aligning to TRBD1. Germline CDR1 and CDR2: SGDLS and YYNGEE. This CDR3 has 14 amino acids. After removal of 2 bases from V and 1 base from J, the junction contained 2 bases not matched to a gene. The CDR3 nucleotides are TGTGCCAGCAGCGTGTCAGGGGGTAACTATGGCTACACCTTC. This codes for CASSVSGGNYGYTF.

This clonotype occurred a few times. The rearrangement joins TRBV24-1 to TRBJ2-7; a weak D match, TRBD1 (8 bases). V was pared by 4 bases and J by 4 bases, with 22 bases between. This CDR3 is 17 amino acids long. Germline V gene lookup returns CDR1 KGHDR and CDR2 SFDVKD. The DNA for the CDR3 is TGTGCCACCAGTGAAACCCCCACAGGGGGGGTTTTTTACGAGCAGTACTTC. Its protein is CATSETPTGGVFYEQYF.

The CDR3 reads CASLSRDRDPRTQETQYF. As DNA, the CDR3 is TGTGCCAGCTTGTCCCGGGACAGGGACCCCCGAACTCAAGAGACCCAGTACTTC. The J gene is TRBJ2-5, the V gene TRBV11-1; 9 bases map to TRBD1. The CDR3 totals 18 residues. Germline V gene lookup returns CDR1 SGHAT and CDR2 FQDESV (reference sequence). Trimming took 8 bases from V and 2 from J; bases not matched to a gene: 18.

This clonotype was counted between two and nine times. The V call is TRBV11-1, the J call TRBJ2-7; D may be TRBD1 or TRBD2 (5 bases each). V gave up 7 bases and J gave up 0 bases, with 16 bases separating them. The CDR3 runs to 15 residues. Germline lookup yields CDR1 SGHAT and CDR2 FQDESV (reference sequence). For the CDR3, the DNA is TGTGCCAGCACCATACAGGTTGGGAGCTCCTACGAGCAGTACTTC. This encodes CASTIQVGSSYEQYF.

This clonotype was counted at least ten times. The rearrangement links TRBV29-1 to TRBJ2-1; TRBD2 matches at 7 bases. Germline V gene lookup returns CDR1 SQVTM and CDR2 ANQGSEA. V was pared by 4 bases and J by 3 bases, with 12 bases of the junction left unmatched. CDR3 length equals 16 residues. The CDR3 loop reads CSVVRLAESLYNEQFF. CDR3 sequence (DNA): TGCAGCGTTGTAAGGCTAGCGGAGAGTCTCTACAATGAGCAGTTCTTC.

This clonotype was seen a few times. The chain uses TRBV7-9 and TRBJ2-7; unclear D gene. Trimming stripped 5 bases from V and 6 bases from J, with 8 bases between. From germline, CDR1 is SEHNR and CDR2 FQNEAQ (reference sequence). The CDR3 spans 11 residues. In nucleotides, the CDR3 is TGTGCCAGCAGCGAGGACCTCGAGCAGTACTTC. Its translation is CASSEDLEQYF.

Regarding this clonotype: This clone may be a read error of a much larger clone one base away. The gene calls are TRBV5-4 and TRBJ2-7; 9 bases agree with TRBD1. The CDR3 is 15 residues long. The V and J ends lost 4 bases and 2 bases, in that order; junction bases with no gene match: 7. The germline gives CDR1 SGHNT, CDR2 YYREEE (reference sequence). The CDR3 here is CASSTAGTGTYEQYF. In DNA form, the CDR3 reads TGTGCCAGCAGCACCGCCGGGACAGGGACCTACGAGCAGTACTTC.

V and J are TRBV28 and TRBJ1-2; D perhaps matches TRBD1 (5 bases). The CDR3 length is 16 residues. Trimming pared 6 bases from V and 0 bases from J, leaving 17 bases between. The germline V gene has CDR1 MDHEN and CDR2 SYDVKM. In nucleotides, the CDR3 is TGTGCCAGCAGGTATAGGGGTTGGGATACTAACTATGGCTACACCTTC. Translated: CASRYRGWDTNYGYTF.

This clonotype appeared a few times. The chain carries TRBV4-3 and TRBJ2-3; D is perhaps TRBD1 (6 bases). CDR1 LGHNA and CDR2 YSLEER come from the germline V gene. CDR3 length: 15 residues. Trimming left V 4 bases short and J 5 bases short, with 16 bases between. CDR3 sequence reads: CASSPSGRGQDTQYF. The CDR3 nucleotides read TGCGCCAGCAGCCCATCGGGCAGGGGTCAAGATACGCAGTATTTT.

The gene calls are TRBV4-3 and TRBJ2-1, with D unresolved. Per germline, CDR1 LGHNA and CDR2 YSLEER. Between the trimmed V and J ends, which lost 0 bases and 6 bases, there was a span of 9 bases. This CDR3 spans 14 amino acids. This CDR3 is CASSQDRLFNEQFF. DNA for the CDR3: TGCGCCAGCAGCCAAGATAGGTTGTTCAATGAGCAGTTCTTC.

The chain recombines TRBV20-1 with TRBJ2-5; D is perhaps TRBD2 (6 bases). V lost 0 bases and J 5 bases, leaving 13 bases between the germline ends. Germline-derived CDR1 and CDR2 are DFQATT and SNEGSKA (reference sequence). CDR3 size: 14 residues. Here the CDR3 reads CSARDGDGGETQYF. The CDR3 coding sequence is TGCAGTGCTAGAGATGGGGACGGAGGGGAGACCCAGTACTTC.